The subject of this entry is one T cell receptor (beta chain). With a J-beta primer mix and a sample-barcoded 5' primer, a second PCR ran about 6 to 11 cycles. TCRdb used MiXCR to reprocess the 5' RACE reads, holding one entry per CDR3 protein. The profile shows 850,000 to 1,300,000 distinct CDR3 sequences, roughly 45% of them singletons. Trimming took 5 bases from V and 2 from J; bases not matched to a gene: 6. CDR1 and CDR2 from the germline V gene are SGHAT and FQDESV (reference sequence). There are 15 residues in the CDR3. This sample was taken from a study of blood T cells in healthy people across ages.

The V call is TRBV11-1, the J call TRBJ2-1; the match to TRBD2 covers 7 bases. Sequenced sample: blood. This receptor was taken from a woman aged 60 to 75 in good health. CDR3 region: CASSGSGRTYNEQFF. CDR3 in DNA: TGTGCCAGCAGCGGTAGCGGGCGAACCTACAATGAGCAGTTCTTC.